This is a list of T cell receptor beta chains from one sample in a study of radiation and T cells in renal cell carcinoma. Only in-frame clones appear in the TCRdb table, and some are missing; sequencing was by immunoSEQ multiplex PCR. The table has 150,000 or so clones, about 91% seen once. Sequenced here: blood, sampled from a patient whose treatment included radiotherapy and nephrectomy. The source is a woman between 45 and 65 years old with renal cell carcinoma. CDR3s include the opening cysteine and the closing phenylalanine or tryptophan. A D gene is named only where the DNA matches it firmly. Clone size is given for some rows only: seen once, a few or many times, or a class if the clone is expanded.

NA,NA,TRBV6-6,TRBJ2-5,TGTGCCAGCAGTCAAACAGATCGGGAGACCCAGTACTTC,CASSQTDRETQYF
TRBD1,NA,TRBV9,TRBJ2-2,TGTGCCAGCAGCGGGGACAGGAACACCGGGGAGCTGTTTTTT,CASSGDRNTGELFF
NA,NA,TRBV5-4,TRBJ1-1,TGTGCCAGCAGCTTGGACAGGCTGAACACTGAAGCTTTCTTT,CASSLDRLNTEAFF
NA,NA,TRBV4-2,TRBJ1-1,TGTGCCAGCAGCCAAGAAACGAACATATACACTGAAGCTTTCTTT,CASSQETNIYTEAFF
NA,NA,TRBV6-1,TRBJ2-2,TGTGCCAGCAGGAAGGGACAATCCACCGGGGAGCTGTTTTTT,CASRKGQSTGELFF
TRBD2,NA,TRBV5-4,TRBJ2-3,TGTGCCAGCAGCTTGGGACTAGCGGCTAGCACAGATACGCAGTATTTT,CASSLGLAASTDTQYF
TRBD2,NA,TRBV2,TRBJ2-2,TGTGCCAGCAGCTATACACTAGCGTCCGGGGAGCTGTTTTTT,CASSYTLASGELFF
TRBD2,NA,TRBV7-8,TRBJ2-3,TGTGCCAGCACCCTACTAGCGGGGGCCACAGATACGCAGTATTTT,CASTLLAGATDTQYF
TRBD1,NA,TRBV19,TRBJ1-3,TGTGCCAGCAGGGACAGGGGAAGTGGAAACACCATATATTTT,CASRDRGSGNTIYF
TRBD1,NA,TRBV14,TRBJ1-5,TGTGCCAGCAGCCAAGATCGAGCAGGGGGCGGCAATCAGCCCCAGCATTTT,CASSQDRAGGGNQPQHF
NA,NA,TRBV11-2,TRBJ1-2,TGTGCCAGCAGCTTAGAAGGGAATGGCTACACCTTC,CASSLEGNGYTF
TRBD2,NA,TRBV2,TRBJ2-3,TGTGCCAGCATTCTAGCGGGGGGGGTACCTAGCACAGATACGCAGTATTTT,CASILAGGVPSTDTQYF
NA,NA,TRBV7-2,TRBJ1-1,TGTGCCAGCAGCTTAGTCCCGGATCTAGACACTGAAGCTTTCTTT,CASSLVPDLDTEAFF
NA,NA,TRBV27,TRBJ1-3,TGTGCCAGCAGCCTCCGGGCAGGCCGTGGAAACACCATATATTTT,CASSLRAGRGNTIYF
NA,NA,TRBV6-6,TRBJ1-1,TGTGCCAGCACCGACCGGGGACAAAGGAACACTGAAGCTTTCTTT,CASTDRGQRNTEAFF
NA,few,TRBV13,TRBJ2-7,TGTGCCAGCAGCTTAAATGCAGGAGTACGAAGGGAGCAGTACTTC,CASSLNAGVRREQYF
TRBD1,NA,TRBV7-2,TRBJ1-2,TGTGCCAGCAGCTCACAGGGGTGGATGGGAGGCTACACCTTC,CASSSQGWMGGYTF
TRBD1,NA,TRBV5-1,TRBJ1-2,TGCGCCAGCAGCTCATCGGGACAGGGTAACTATGGCTACACCTTC,CASSSSGQGNYGYTF
TRBD1,NA,TRBV18,TRBJ1-1,TGTGCCAGCTCCATAGGACAGGCGAACACTGAAGCTTTCTTT,CASSIGQANTEAFF
NA,NA,TRBV12-5,TRBJ2-7,TGTGCTAGTGGGCGACAGGACTCCTACGAGCAGTACTTC,CASGRQDSYEQYF
NA,NA,TRBV19,TRBJ1-1,TGTGCCAGTTTAGACAGGAACACTGAAGCTTTCTTT,CASLDRNTEAFF
TRBD2,NA,TRBV5-1,TRBJ2-3,TGCGCCAGCAGCACCATAGCGGGGGGGACCACAGATACGCAGTATTTT,CASSTIAGGTTDTQYF
NA,NA,TRBV13,TRBJ1-2,TGTGCCAGCAGCCCCGCAGGGAACTATGGCTACACCTTC,CASSPAGNYGYTF
NA,NA,TRBV6-5,TRBJ2-7,TGTGCCAGCAGTTACTCGATGGGCGAGCAGTACTTC,CASSYSMGEQYF
TRBD2,NA,TRBV19,TRBJ2-5,TGTGCCAGTAGTATGGGGGGGTGGGAGACCCAGTACTTC,CASSMGGWETQYF
NA,NA,TRBV7-2,TRBJ1-2,TGTGCCAGCAGCTGGGCGTTTTCGGATGGCTACACCTTC,CASSWAFSDGYTF
NA,NA,TRBV9,TRBJ2-3,TGTGCCAGCAGCCCCCGGGACTTCGGATCGGCAGATACGCAGTATTTT,CASSPRDFGSADTQYF
TRBD1,once,TRBV11-2,TRBJ1-2,TGTGCCAGCAGCGTAGGGACAGGGGAAGGCTATGGCTACACCTTC,CASSVGTGEGYGYTF
NA,NA,TRBV5-1,TRBJ2-3,TGCGCCAGCAGCTTGGGGGGCACAGATACGCAGTATTTT,CASSLGGTDTQYF
NA,NA,TRBV19,TRBJ1-1,TGTGCCAGTTCGTACGGACTGGCGGGGTTCACTGAAGCTTTCTTT,CASSYGLAGFTEAFF
NA,NA,TRBV23-1,TRBJ1-1,TGCGCCAGCAGTCCAAAGGAAAGGGCAATAGGGAACACTGAAGCTTTCTTT,CASSPKERAIGNTEAFF
NA,few,TRBV10-2,TRBJ1-6,TGCGCCAGCATCCCAGACAGGCTTAATTCACCCCTCCACTTT,CASIPDRLNSPLHF
TRBD2,once,TRBV7-9,TRBJ2-5,TGTGCCAGCAGCCGCGGAGCGGGGGGGCTCGAGACCCAGTACTTC,CASSRGAGGLETQYF
NA,once,TRBV7-8,TRBJ2-7,TGTGCCAGCAGCGGTTCGTACAGGGATGGCGAGCAGTACTTC,CASSGSYRDGEQYF
NA,NA,TRBV2,TRBJ1-1,TGTGCCAGCAGCAGAGGGCAGGTTTTTGCAAATAGTGGAGAAGCTTTCTTT,CASSRGQVFANSGEAFF
NA,NA,TRBV5-5,TRBJ1-5,TGTGCCAGCAGCTCCCGCGGGGGCAGTACACTGCAGCCCCAGCATTTT,CASSSRGGSTLQPQHF
NA,NA,TRBV7-8,TRBJ1-1,TGTGCCAGCAGGGACCTGTGGGGGAACACTGAAGCTTTCTTT,CASRDLWGNTEAFF
NA,NA,TRBV19,TRBJ1-1,TGTGCCAGTAGTATTACAGGTATCACTGAAGCTTTCTTT,CASSITGITEAFF
NA,NA,TRBV25-1,TRBJ1-6,TGTGCCAGCAGTGAATTGTCAGCTTCACCCCTCCACTTT,CASSELSASPLHF
NA,NA,TRBV18,TRBJ1-5,TGTGCCAGCTCACCAGGCCGGGCTAATCAGCCCCAGCATTTT,CASSPGRANQPQHF
NA,NA,TRBV6-6,TRBJ1-2,TGTGCCAGCAGTTTTGGGTCCAGTGGCTACACCTTC,CASSFGSSGYTF
NA,NA,TRBV9,TRBJ2-2,TGTGCCAGCAGCCCCAGGGCAGGGGACACCGGGGAGCTGTTTTTT,CASSPRAGDTGELFF
TRBD1,NA,TRBV5-1,TRBJ1-3,TGCGCCAGCAGCTCGGGCAACAGGGGGCAGGCTGGAAACACCATATATTTT,CASSSGNRGQAGNTIYF
NA,NA,TRBV6-1,TRBJ2-5,TGTGCCAGCAGTCCCCGAAGGAGGGTGGCGGAGACCCAGTACTTC,CASSPRRRVAETQYF
TRBD2,NA,TRBV7-3,TRBJ2-1,TGTGCCAGCAGCTTAGCCCCTTTAGCGGGGGGTTACAATGAGCAGTTCTTC,CASSLAPLAGGYNEQFF
TRBD1,NA,TRBV6-1,TRBJ1-4,TGTGCCAGCAGTGAGGCCTCCGGGACAGGGAAGCGTCGGCGTGAAAAACTGTTTTTT,CASSEASGTGKRRREKLFF
TRBD2,NA,TRBV18,TRBJ2-1,TGTGCCAGCTCACGGGCTAGCGGCGATGAGCAGTTCTTC,CASSRASGDEQFF
NA,NA,TRBV29-1,TRBJ2-3,TGCAGCGTTGCGGGGGGCCCCACAGATACGCAGTATTTT,CSVAGGPTDTQYF
NA,NA,TRBV7-9,TRBJ1-2,TGTGCCAGCAGTCAAGGTCCCGAGGGCTATGGCTACACCTTC,CASSQGPEGYGYTF
NA,NA,TRBV4-2,TRBJ1-2,TGTGCCAGCAGCCAAGATAGGGGCATGAAATCTGGCTACACCTTC,CASSQDRGMKSGYTF
NA,NA,TRBV5-6,TRBJ2-5,TGTGCCAGCAGCTTGGCCGGGGAGACCCAGTACTTC,CASSLAGETQYF
TRBD1,NA,TRBV7-9,TRBJ2-1,TGTGCCAGCAGCTTTCGTCCGGGACAGGGGAGGAATGAGCAGTTCTTC,CASSFRPGQGRNEQFF
NA,NA,TRBV5-1,TRBJ2-1,TGCGCCAGTGGCGGCGGGAATCCTGGTAACAATGAGCAGTTCTTC,CASGGGNPGNNEQFF
NA,NA,TRBV5-6,TRBJ1-1,TGTGCCAGCAGCTTGTTAGGGAGAAGCCCAAACACTGAAGCTTTCTTT,CASSLLGRSPNTEAFF
NA,NA,TRBV7-2,TRBJ2-1,TGTGCCAGCAGCTTTGGCCTCTACAATGAGCAGTTCTTC,CASSFGLYNEQFF
TRBD1,NA,TRBV29-1,TRBJ2-7,TGCAGCGTGAGCACGACAGGGGCCTACGAGCAGTACTTC,CSVSTTGAYEQYF
TRBD2,NA,TRBV2,TRBJ2-3,TGTGCCAGCAGTGAACGGGCTAGCGGGGAAAGGTATTTT,CASSERASGERYF